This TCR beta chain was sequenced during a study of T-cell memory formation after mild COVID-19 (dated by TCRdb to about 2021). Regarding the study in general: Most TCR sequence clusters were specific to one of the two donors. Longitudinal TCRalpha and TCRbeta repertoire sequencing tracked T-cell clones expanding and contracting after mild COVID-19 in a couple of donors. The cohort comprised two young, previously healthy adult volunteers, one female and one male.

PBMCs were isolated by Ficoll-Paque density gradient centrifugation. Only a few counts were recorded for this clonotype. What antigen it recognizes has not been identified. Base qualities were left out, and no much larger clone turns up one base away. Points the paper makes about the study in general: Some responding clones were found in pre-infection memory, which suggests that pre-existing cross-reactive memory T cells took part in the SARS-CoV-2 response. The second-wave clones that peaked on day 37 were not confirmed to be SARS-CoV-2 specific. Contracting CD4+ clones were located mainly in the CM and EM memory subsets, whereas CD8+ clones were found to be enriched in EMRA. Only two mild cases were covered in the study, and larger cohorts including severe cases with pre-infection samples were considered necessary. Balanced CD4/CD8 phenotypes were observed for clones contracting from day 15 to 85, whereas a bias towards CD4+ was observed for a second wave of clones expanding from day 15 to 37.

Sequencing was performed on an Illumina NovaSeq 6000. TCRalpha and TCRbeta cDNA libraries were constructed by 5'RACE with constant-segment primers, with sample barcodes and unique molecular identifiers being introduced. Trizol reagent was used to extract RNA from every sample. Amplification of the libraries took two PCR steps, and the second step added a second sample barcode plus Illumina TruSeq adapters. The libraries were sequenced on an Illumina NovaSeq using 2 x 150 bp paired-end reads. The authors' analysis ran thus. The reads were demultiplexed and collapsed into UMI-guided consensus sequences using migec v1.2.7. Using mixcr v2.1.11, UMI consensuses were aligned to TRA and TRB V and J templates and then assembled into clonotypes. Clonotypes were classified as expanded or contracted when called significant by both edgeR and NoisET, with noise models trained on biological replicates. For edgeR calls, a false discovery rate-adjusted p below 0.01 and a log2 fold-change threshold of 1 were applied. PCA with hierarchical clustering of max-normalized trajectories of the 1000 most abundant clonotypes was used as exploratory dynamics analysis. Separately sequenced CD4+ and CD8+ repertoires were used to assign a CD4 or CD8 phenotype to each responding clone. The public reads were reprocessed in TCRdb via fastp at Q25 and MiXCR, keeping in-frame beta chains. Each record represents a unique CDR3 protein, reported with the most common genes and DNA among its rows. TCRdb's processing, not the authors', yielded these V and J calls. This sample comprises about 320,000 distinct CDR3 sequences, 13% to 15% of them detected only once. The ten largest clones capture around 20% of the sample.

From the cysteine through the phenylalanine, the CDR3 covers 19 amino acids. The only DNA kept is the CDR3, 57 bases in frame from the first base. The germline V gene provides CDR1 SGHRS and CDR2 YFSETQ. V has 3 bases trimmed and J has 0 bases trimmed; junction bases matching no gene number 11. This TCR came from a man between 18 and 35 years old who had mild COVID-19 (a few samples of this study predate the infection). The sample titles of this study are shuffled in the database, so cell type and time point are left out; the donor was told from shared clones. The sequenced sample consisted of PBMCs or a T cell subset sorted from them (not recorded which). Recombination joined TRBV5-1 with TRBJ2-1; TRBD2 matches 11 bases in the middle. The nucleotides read TGCGCCAGCAGCTCGCTCTTGACTAGCGGGGAAAGCTCCTACAATGAGCAGTTCTTC. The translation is CASSSLLTSGESSYNEQFF.